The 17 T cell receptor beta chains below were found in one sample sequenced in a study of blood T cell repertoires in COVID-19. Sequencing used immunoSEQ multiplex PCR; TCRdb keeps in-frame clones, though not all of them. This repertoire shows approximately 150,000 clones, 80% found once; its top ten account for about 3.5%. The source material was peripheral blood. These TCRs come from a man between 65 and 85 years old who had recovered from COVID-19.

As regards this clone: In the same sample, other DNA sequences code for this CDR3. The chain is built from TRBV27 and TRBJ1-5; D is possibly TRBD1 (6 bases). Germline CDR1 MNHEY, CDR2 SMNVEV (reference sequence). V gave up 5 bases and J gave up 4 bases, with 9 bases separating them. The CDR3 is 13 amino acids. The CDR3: CASSLGANQPQHF. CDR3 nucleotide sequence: TGTGCCAGCAGTCTGGGGGCAAATCAGCCCCAGCATTTT.

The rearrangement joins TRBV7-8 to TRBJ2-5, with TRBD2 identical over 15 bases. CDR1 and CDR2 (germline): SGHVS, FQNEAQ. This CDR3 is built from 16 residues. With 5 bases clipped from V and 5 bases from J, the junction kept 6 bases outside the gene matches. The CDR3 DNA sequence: TGTGCCAGCAGCATCGGACTAGCGGGAGGGCGGGAGACCCAGTACTTC. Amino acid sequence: CASSIGLAGGRETQYF.

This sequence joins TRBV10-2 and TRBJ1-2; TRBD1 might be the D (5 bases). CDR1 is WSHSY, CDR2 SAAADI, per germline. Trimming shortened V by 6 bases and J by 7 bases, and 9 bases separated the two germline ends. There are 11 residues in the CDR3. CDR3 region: CASSGGLGYTF. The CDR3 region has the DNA TGCGCCAGCAGCGGGGGTCTTGGCTACACCTTC.

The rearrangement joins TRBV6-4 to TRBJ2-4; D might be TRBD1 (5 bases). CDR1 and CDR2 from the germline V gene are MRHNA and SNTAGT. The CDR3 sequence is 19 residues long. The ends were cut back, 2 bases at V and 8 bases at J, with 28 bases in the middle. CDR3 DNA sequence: TGTGCCAGCAGTGACCGGAACCAACAGGCTACCCCAAATAGGGACATTCAGTACTTC. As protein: CASSDRNQQATPNRDIQYF.

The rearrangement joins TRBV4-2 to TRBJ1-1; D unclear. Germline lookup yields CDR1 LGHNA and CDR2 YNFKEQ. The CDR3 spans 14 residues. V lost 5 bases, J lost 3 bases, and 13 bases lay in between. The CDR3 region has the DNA TGTGCCAGCAGCACCCGATTCGGAGACACTGAAGCTTTCTTT. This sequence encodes CASSTRFGDTEAFF.

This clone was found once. The CDR3 coding sequence is TGCGCCAGCAGCTATAGCGGTGCTAGCACAGATACGCAGTATTTT. Translation: CASSYSGASTDTQYF. The V and J genes are TRBV5-1 and TRBJ2-3, with D possibly TRBD2 on 6 matching bases. V was cut by 3 bases and J by 0 bases, with 11 bases left in between. The germline V gene has CDR1 SGHRS and CDR2 YFSETQ. This CDR3 has 15 amino acids.

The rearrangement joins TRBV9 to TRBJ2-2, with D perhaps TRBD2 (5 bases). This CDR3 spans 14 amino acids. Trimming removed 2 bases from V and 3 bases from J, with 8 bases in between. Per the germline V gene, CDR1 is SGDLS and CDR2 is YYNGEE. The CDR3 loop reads CASSVGRDTGELFF. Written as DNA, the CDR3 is TGTGCCAGCAGCGTTGGGCGGGACACCGGGGAGCTGTTTTTT.

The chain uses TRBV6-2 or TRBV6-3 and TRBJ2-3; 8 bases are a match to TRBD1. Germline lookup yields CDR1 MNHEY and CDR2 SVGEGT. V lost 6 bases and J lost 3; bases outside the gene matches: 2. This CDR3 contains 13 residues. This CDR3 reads CASSRGRTDTQYF. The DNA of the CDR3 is TGTGCCAGCAGCAGGGGGCGAACAGATACGCAGTATTTT.

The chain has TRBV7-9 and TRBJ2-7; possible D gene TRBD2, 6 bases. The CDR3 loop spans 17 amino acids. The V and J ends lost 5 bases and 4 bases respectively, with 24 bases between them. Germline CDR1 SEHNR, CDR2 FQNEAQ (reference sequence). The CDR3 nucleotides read TGTGCCAGCAGCCGAGAATCGTACCCCGGGACTGAATACGAGCAGTACTTC. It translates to CASSRESYPGTEYEQYF.

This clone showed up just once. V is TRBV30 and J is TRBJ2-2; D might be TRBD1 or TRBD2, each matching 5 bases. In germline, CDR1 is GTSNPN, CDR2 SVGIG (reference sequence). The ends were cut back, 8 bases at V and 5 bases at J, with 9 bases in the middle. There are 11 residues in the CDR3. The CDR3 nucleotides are TGTGCCCGGGGCCATACCGGGGAGCTGTTTTTT. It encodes CARGHTGELFF.

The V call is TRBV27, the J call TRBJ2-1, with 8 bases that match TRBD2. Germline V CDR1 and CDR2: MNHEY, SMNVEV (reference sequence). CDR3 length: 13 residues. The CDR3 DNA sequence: TGTGCAGCTCGGGAGGGCCTTAAGAATGAGCAGTTCTTC. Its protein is CAAREGLKNEQFF.

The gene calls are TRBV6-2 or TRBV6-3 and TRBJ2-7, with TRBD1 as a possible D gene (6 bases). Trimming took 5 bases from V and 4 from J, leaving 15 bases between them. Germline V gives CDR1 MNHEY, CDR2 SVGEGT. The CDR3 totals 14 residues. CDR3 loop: CASSITGIVYEQYF. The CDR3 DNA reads TGTGCCAGCAGTATCACAGGGATTGTGTACGAGCAGTACTTC.

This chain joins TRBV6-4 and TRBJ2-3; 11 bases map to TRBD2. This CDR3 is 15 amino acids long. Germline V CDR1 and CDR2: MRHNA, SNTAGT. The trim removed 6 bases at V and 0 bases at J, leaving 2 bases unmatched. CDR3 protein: CASSRTSGSTDTQYF. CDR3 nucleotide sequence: TGTGCCAGCAGCAGGACTAGCGGGAGCACAGATACGCAGTATTTT.

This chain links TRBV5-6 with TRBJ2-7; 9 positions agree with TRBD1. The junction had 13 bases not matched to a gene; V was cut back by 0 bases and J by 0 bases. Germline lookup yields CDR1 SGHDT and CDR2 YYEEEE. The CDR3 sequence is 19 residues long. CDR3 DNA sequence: TGTGCCAGCAGCTTGGCCAACGGACAGGGGCCAGAAAGCTCCTACGAGCAGTACTTC. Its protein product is CASSLANGQGPESSYEQYF. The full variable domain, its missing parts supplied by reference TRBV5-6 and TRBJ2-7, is DAGVTQSPTHLIKTRGQQVTLRCSPKSGHDTVSWYQQALGQGPQFIFQYYEEEERQRGNFPDRFSGHQFPNYSSELNVNALLLGDSALYLCASSLANGQGPESSYEQYFGPGTRLTVT.

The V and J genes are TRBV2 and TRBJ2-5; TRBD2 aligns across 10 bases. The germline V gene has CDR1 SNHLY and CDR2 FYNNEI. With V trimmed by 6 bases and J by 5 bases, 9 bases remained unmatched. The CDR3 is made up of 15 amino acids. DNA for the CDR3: TGTGCCAGCAGCGAGTTAGCGGGAGGAGGGGAGACCCAGTACTTC. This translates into CASSELAGGGETQYF. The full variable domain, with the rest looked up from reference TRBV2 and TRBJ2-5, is EPEVTQTPSHQVTQMGQEVILRCVPISNHLYFYWYRQILGQKVEFLVSFYNNEISEKSEIFDDQFSVERPDGSNFTLKIRSTKLEDSAMYFCASSELAGGGETQYFGPGTRLLVL.

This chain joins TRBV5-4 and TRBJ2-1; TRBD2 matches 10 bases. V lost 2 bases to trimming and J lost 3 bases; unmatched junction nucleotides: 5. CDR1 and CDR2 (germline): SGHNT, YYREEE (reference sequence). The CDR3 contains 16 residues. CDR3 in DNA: TGTGCCAGCAGCTTTGGCGGGACTAGCGACTACAATGAGCAGTTCTTC. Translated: CASSFGGTSDYNEQFF.

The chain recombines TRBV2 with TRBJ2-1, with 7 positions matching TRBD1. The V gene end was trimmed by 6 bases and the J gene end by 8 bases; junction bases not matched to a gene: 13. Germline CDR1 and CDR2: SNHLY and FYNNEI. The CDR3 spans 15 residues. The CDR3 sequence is CASSPTGLLDYEQFF. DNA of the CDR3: TGTGCCAGCAGCCCGACAGGGCTCCTTGATTATGAGCAGTTCTTC. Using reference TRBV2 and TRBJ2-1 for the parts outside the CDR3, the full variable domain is EPEVTQTPSHQVTQMGQEVILRCVPISNHLYFYWYRQILGQKVEFLVSFYNNEISEKSEIFDDQFSVERPDGSNFTLKIRSTKLEDSAMYFCASSPTGLLDYEQFFGPGTRLTVL.